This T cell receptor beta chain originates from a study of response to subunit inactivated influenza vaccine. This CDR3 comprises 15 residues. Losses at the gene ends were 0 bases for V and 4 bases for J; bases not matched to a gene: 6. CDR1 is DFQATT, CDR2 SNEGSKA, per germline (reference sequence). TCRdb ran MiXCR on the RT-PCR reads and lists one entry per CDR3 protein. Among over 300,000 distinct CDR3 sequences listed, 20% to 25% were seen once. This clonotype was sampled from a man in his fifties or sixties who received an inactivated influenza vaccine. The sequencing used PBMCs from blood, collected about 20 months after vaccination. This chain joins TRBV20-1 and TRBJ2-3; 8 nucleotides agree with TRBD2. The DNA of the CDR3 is TGCAGTGCTAGAGATGGACGGGGGGGCTCAGATACGCAGTATTTT. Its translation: CSARDGRGGSDTQYF.